The 14 T cell receptor beta chains given below trace back to one sample, sequenced in a study of blood T cell repertoires in COVID-19. TCRdb keeps only in-frame clones here, not all; method: immunoSEQ multiplex PCR. Of about 200,000 clones in the sample, 65% to 90% were seen once. Sequencing was done on a sample of peripheral blood. These receptors originate from a man of 80 years or more with acute or convalescent COVID-19.

This sequence joins TRBV9 and TRBJ2-2; the match to TRBD2 covers 14 bases. The CDR3 totals 18 residues. The germline V gene encodes CDR1 SGDLS and CDR2 YYNGEE. V shed 0 bases and J 6 bases; nucleotides not matched to a gene: 7. CDR3 residues: CASSVGGTSGSAAGELFF. The CDR3 DNA is TGTGCCAGCAGCGTAGGCGGGACTAGCGGGAGCGCGGCCGGGGAGCTGTTTTTT.

The chain carries TRBV29-1 and TRBJ2-1; maybe TRBD2 (5 bases). The CDR3 sequence is 12 residues long. V gave up 7 bases and J gave up 5 bases, with 12 bases separating them. Per the germline V gene, CDR1 is SQVTM and CDR2 is ANQGSEA. Written as DNA, the CDR3 is TGCAGCGCCCTGGACGGGGACAATGAGCAGTTCTTC. As protein: CSALDGDNEQFF.

The J gene is TRBJ2-2, the V gene TRBV19, with 8 bases matching TRBD1. Germline assignment: CDR1 LNHDA and CDR2 SQIVND (reference sequence). This CDR3 spans 18 amino acids. The J segment lost 7 bases and the V segment lost 6 bases, leaving 19 bases of the junction unmatched. The CDR3 spells CASSPPVFRQGPSGELFF. DNA of the CDR3: TGTGCCAGTAGCCCCCCCGTTTTTCGACAGGGGCCAAGCGGGGAGCTGTTTTTT.

This clone has a single count. A junction boundary mismatches the germline segment, possibly from a read error. The chain joins TRBV7-7 to TRBJ2-5; 10 nucleotides align to TRBD2. The germline V gene has CDR1 SSHAT and CDR2 FNYEAQ (reference sequence). This CDR3 comprises 16 residues. This chain's CDR3 is CASSPSGGLGQETQYF. The DNA of the CDR3 is TGTGCTAGCAGCCCTAGCGGGGGACTAGGGCAAGAGACCCAGTACTTC.

This clone was detected a few times. The CDR3 spells CAISDAGDTGELFF. CDR3 DNA sequence: TGTGCCATCAGTGATGCGGGAGACACCGGGGAGCTGTTTTTT. The J gene is TRBJ2-2, the V gene TRBV10-3; 7 nucleotides agree with TRBD2. The germline V gene encodes CDR1 ENHRY and CDR2 SYGVKD. The CDR3 sequence is 14 residues long. The J segment lost 3 bases and the V segment lost 3 bases, leaving 1 base of the junction unmatched.

The rearrangement links TRBV10-1 to TRBJ2-5; weak D call: TRBD2 (5 bases). The CDR3 extends over 14 amino acids. Per germline, CDR1 WNHNN and CDR2 SYGVQD (reference sequence). The V and J ends lost 5 bases and 3 bases respectively, with 13 bases between them. The CDR3 region is CASSRRGSEETQYF. The DNA of the CDR3 is TGCGCCAGCAGTAGAAGAGGGTCCGAAGAGACCCAGTACTTC.

V gene TRBV7-6 combines with J gene TRBJ1-2, with D tentatively TRBD1 (6 bases). Germline CDR1 and CDR2: SGHVS and FNYEAQ. V was cut by 3 bases and J by 4 bases, with 18 bases left in between. The CDR3 covers 16 residues. In DNA form, the CDR3 reads TGTGCCAGCAGCTTGGGGGCCACTATTAGCGTCTATGGCTACACCTTC. It yields the protein CASSLGATISVYGYTF.

The chain joins TRBV14 to TRBJ2-3; the D gene is possibly TRBD2 (6 bases). This CDR3 spans 12 amino acids. V lost 5 bases to trimming and J lost 10 bases, with 13 bases between them. Per germline, CDR1 SGHDN and CDR2 FVKESK. This CDR3 reads CASSFQGGPQYF. Written as DNA, the CDR3 is TGTGCCAGCAGCTTTCAGGGAGGTCCGCAGTATTTT. The whole variable domain, remainder taken from reference TRBV14 and TRBJ2-3, is EAGVTQFPSHSVIEKGQTVTLRCDPISGHDNLYWYRRVMGKEIKFLLHFVKESKQDESGMPNNRFLAERTGGTYSTLKVQPAELEDSGVYFCASSFQGGPQYFGPGTRLTVL.

V gene TRBV4-1 combines with J gene TRBJ2-1, with 8 bases aligning to TRBD1. V gave up 3 bases and J gave up 2 bases; unmatched junction bases: 12. This CDR3 has 18 residues. Germline V gene data show CDR1 as MGHRA and CDR2 as YSYEKL. DNA for the CDR3: TGCGCCAGCAGCCAGAAGAGGGACAGGACCCTCCCCTACAATGAGCAGTTCTTC. Translation gives CASSQKRDRTLPYNEQFF.

The CDR3 loop reads CASTFLQGSIQYF. CDR3 sequence (DNA): TGTGCCAGCACCTTTCTCCAGGGGAGCATTCAGTACTTC. The chain joins TRBV7-2 to TRBJ2-4; D perhaps matches TRBD1 (6 bases). V was clipped by 7 bases and J by 9 bases, with 16 bases between them. The CDR3 length is 13 residues. Germline CDR1 reads SGHTA; CDR2 reads FQGNSA.

This rearrangement joins TRBV6-5 to TRBJ2-7, with 8 positions matching TRBD1. This CDR3 has 15 amino acids. Trimming removed 6 bases from V and 4 bases from J; junction bases left unmatched: 11. The germline V gene has CDR1 MNHEY and CDR2 SVGAGI. DNA for the CDR3: TGTGCCAGCAGCTTAACCGGGACAGGCCCGTACGAGCAGTACTTC. It encodes CASSLTGTGPYEQYF.

The J gene is TRBJ2-2, the V gene TRBV7-2, with 14 bases matching TRBD2. Trimming at V came to 5 bases and at J to 1 base, leaving 9 bases not matched to a gene. This CDR3 has 19 residues. CDR1 is SGHTA and CDR2 is FQGNSA in the germline V gene. The CDR3 bases are TGTGCCAGCAGCACAACCGGGACTAGCGGGAGATGGAACACCGGGGAGCTGTTTTTT. The encoded protein is CASSTTGTSGRWNTGELFF.

This chain connects TRBV9 to TRBJ1-4; D is unresolved. Trimming took 4 bases from V and 2 from J, leaving 15 bases between them. The CDR3 length is 16 residues. Per the germline V gene, CDR1 is SGDLS and CDR2 is YYNGEE. CDR3 protein: CASSTTPSPTNEKLFF. DNA of the CDR3: TGTGCCAGCAGCACCACCCCGAGTCCCACTAATGAAAAACTGTTTTTT.

The chain is built from TRBV28 and TRBJ1-5; possible D gene TRBD1, 5 bases. The CDR3 sequence is 14 residues long. V was clipped by 4 bases and J by 4 bases, with 11 bases between them. Germline CDR1 is MDHEN and CDR2 is SYDVKM. CDR3 nucleotide sequence: TGTGCCAGCAGTTACGGGGGTGTTAATCAGCCCCAGCATTTT. Translation gives CASSYGGVNQPQHF.